The TCR beta chain under discussion was sequenced for a study of shared clonotypes between healthy human individuals. Samples underwent the assay at deep level. The assay was immunoSEQ multiplex PCR, and TCRdb's table has in-frame clones only and misses some. The table lists approximately 87,000 clones, about 64% of them singletons, with around 50% in the top ten. The TCR originated in a man aged 30 to 45 in good health. The specimen was memory CD8+ T cells sorted from blood. The sample's subset: CD45RO+ cells pooled with CCR7-negative TemRA cells.

The CDR3 is CASSRGIETRADEQFF. The CDR3, as DNA: TGCGCCAGCAGCCGAGGCATAGAGACCCGGGCGGATGAGCAGTTCTTC. The rearrangement uses TRBV4-3 and TRBJ2-1, with D uncertain. Germline V CDR1 and CDR2: LGHNA, YSLEER. This CDR3 is 16 amino acids long. V was pared by 4 bases and J by 8 bases, with 21 bases between.